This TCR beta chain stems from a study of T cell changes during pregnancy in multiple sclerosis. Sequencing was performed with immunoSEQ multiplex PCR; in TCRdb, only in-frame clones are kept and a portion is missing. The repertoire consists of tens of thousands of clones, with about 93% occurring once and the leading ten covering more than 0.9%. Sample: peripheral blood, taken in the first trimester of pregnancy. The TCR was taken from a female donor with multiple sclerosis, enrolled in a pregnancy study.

CDR3 sequence reads: CASSSLAGGPREQYF. In DNA form, the CDR3 reads TGTGCCAGCAGCTCCCTAGCGGGAGGGCCTCGGGAGCAGTACTTC. This chain links TRBV5-4 with TRBJ2-7, with 12 positions matching TRBD2. CDR3 size: 15 residues. Germline V gene data show CDR1 as SGHNT and CDR2 as YYREEE (reference sequence). The ends lost 3 bases at V and 7 bases at J; junction bases unmatched: 8.